This TCR beta chain stems from a study of OX40 agonist ivuxolimab in advanced cancers. At the level of the study: Patients achieving partial responses numbered three: one hepatocellular carcinoma case and two cutaneous melanoma cases.

In regard to this clone: Its antigen is undetermined.

The CDR3 totals 15 residues. V shed 5 bases, J shed 0 bases, and the junction held 4 bases outside the gene matches. Germline CDR1 reads MNHEY; CDR2 reads SVGAGI. Only in-frame clones appear in the TCRdb table, and some are missing; sequencing was by immunoSEQ multiplex PCR. Of 65,000 to 95,000 clones in the sample, about 91% were seen once. Study observations and caveats: Nonresponders included some who also had low normalized T-cell clonal expansion. Mean expanded clone counts were higher in CD8+ than CD4+ T cells. By week 6 at 0.1 to 3.0 mg/kg, blood CD4+ and CD8+ T cells had expanded clonally.

The source is an adult with an advanced solid tumor such as melanoma, head and neck, liver or kidney cancer. This chain joins TRBV6-5 and TRBJ1-5; 7 nucleotides line up with TRBD1. The sequenced sample was CD4+ or CD8+ T cells sorted from blood, obtained in a trial of the OX40 agonist ivuxolimab. CDR3 sequence reads: CASSKGGVSNQPQHF. The CDR3 coding sequence is TGTGCCAGCAGTAAAGGGGGCGTTAGCAATCAGCCCCAGCATTTT.